These 28 T cell receptor beta chains were all obtained from the same sample, sequenced in a study of blood T cell repertoires in COVID-19. Libraries were prepared by immunoSEQ multiplex PCR; TCRdb keeps only in-frame clonotypes and omits some of them. The sample records 70,000 or so clones, just under 80% being singletons. Material: peripheral blood. Every receptor here comes from a human donor in a cohort sampled during active COVID-19.

By frequency in the sample, this clone is medium-sized. This chain links TRBV5-1 with TRBJ2-2; tentative D call: TRBD2 (6 bases). The V gene lost 0 bases and the J gene lost 0 bases, with 9 bases spanning the gap. In germline, CDR1 is SGHRS, CDR2 YFSETQ. The CDR3 sequence is 16 residues long. CDR3 loop: CASSLDPGANTGELFF. Written as DNA, the CDR3 is TGCGCCAGCAGCTTGGATCCGGGAGCGAACACCGGGGAGCTGTTTTTT.

V is TRBV12-3 or TRBV12-4 and J is TRBJ2-1; TRBD1 agrees at 7 bases. The J segment lost 5 bases and the V segment lost 6 bases, leaving 4 bases of the junction unmatched. The CDR3 is made up of 13 amino acids. The CDR3 sequence: CASSRGSHNEQFF. Written as DNA, the CDR3 is TGTGCCAGCAGCAGGGGGAGCCACAATGAGCAGTTCTTC.

The chain joins TRBV5-1 to TRBJ2-5, with TRBD2 matching 9 bases. After removal of 5 bases from V and 5 bases from J, the junction contained 7 bases not matched to a gene. Germline V gene sequence: CDR1 SGHRS, CDR2 YFSETQ. This CDR3 spans 14 amino acids. The CDR3 coding sequence is TGCGCCAGCAGTCCACCTAGCGGGGAGGAGACCCAGTACTTC. Amino acid sequence: CASSPPSGEETQYF.

This chain joins TRBV5-1 and TRBJ2-7; 9 bases map to TRBD2. The CDR3 runs 14 residues. Looked up from germline, CDR1 is SGHRS and CDR2 is YFSETQ. J gave up 5 bases and V 0 bases, and 3 bases lay outside the gene matches. DNA of the CDR3: TGCGCCAGCAGCTTGGGTTCTAGCGGGGACGAGCAGTACTTC. Protein sequence: CASSLGSSGDEQYF.

This clone is a singleton in its sample. The gene calls are TRBV10-1 and TRBJ2-7, with 11 bases aligning to TRBD2. The CDR3 is 17 amino acids. CDR1 is WNHNN, CDR2 SYGVQD, per germline (reference sequence). V shed 5 bases, J shed 3 bases, and the junction held 12 bases outside the gene matches. The CDR3 loop is CASSPRGLAGGGYEQYF. CDR3 bases: TGCGCCAGCAGTCCCAGGGGGTTAGCGGGAGGGGGCTACGAGCAGTACTTC.

The chain recombines TRBV7-2 with TRBJ2-5, with 8 bases aligning to TRBD2. Trimming took 5 bases from V and 6 from J; bases not matched to a gene: 8. CDR1 SGHTA and CDR2 FQGNSA come from the germline V gene. This CDR3 is 14 amino acids long. The CDR3 sequence is CASSPLSGGKTQYF. DNA for the CDR3: TGTGCCAGCAGCCCTCTGAGCGGGGGCAAGACCCAGTACTTC.

The rearrangement links TRBV6-5 to TRBJ2-7; 9 bases agree with TRBD1. J was trimmed by 0 bases and V by 5 bases; bases with no gene match: 5. The CDR3 covers 15 residues. Germline V CDR1 and CDR2: MNHEY, SVGAGI. The CDR3 coding sequence is TGTGCCAGCAGTCGACAGACAGGGGGCTCCTACGAGCAGTACTTC. Amino acid sequence: CASSRQTGGSYEQYF.

V and J are TRBV2 and TRBJ1-6, with 8 bases fitting TRBD1. Germline V CDR1 and CDR2: SNHLY, FYNNEI. V lost 3 bases, J lost 3 bases, and 10 bases stayed unmatched. This CDR3 spans 18 amino acids. CDR3 bases: TGTGCCAGCAGTGAGAAAGTGGACAGGGTGTTCTATAATTCACCCCTCCACTTT. Its protein product is CASSEKVDRVFYNSPLHF.

The chain couples TRBV5-6 to TRBJ2-1, with D possibly TRBD1 on 6 matching bases. Per the germline V gene, CDR1 is SGHDT and CDR2 is YYEEEE. This CDR3 is built from 13 residues. Trimming took 1 base from V and 9 from J, leaving 11 bases between them. As DNA, the CDR3 is TGTGCCAGCAGCTTGATCCCCAGGGGTGAGCAGTTCTTC. Protein: CASSLIPRGEQFF.

The chain couples TRBV10-3 to TRBJ2-7; D possibly corresponds to TRBD1 (6 bases). The CDR3 length is 15 residues. V was pared by 3 bases and J by 3 bases, with 15 bases between. Germline V CDR1 and CDR2: ENHRY, SYGVKD. The CDR3 protein is CAISDRTGSSYEQYF. The CDR3 DNA sequence: TGTGCCATCAGTGACCGTACAGGGAGTAGCTACGAGCAGTACTTC.

The rearrangement uses TRBV6-1 and TRBJ2-2, with D possibly matching TRBD1 (5 bases). Germline CDR1 MNHNS, CDR2 SASEGT. V lost 2 bases, J lost 7 bases, and 11 bases lay in between. This CDR3 has 14 amino acids. DNA of the CDR3: TGTGCCAGCAGTGAATCCCAGGGCGTCGGGGAGCTGTTTTTT. It codes for CASSESQGVGELFF.

This clone was detected many times. The chain carries TRBV2 and TRBJ2-7; 10 positions agree with TRBD2. V trimming: 3 bases; J trimming: 2 bases; junction bases outside the gene matches: 7. This CDR3 is 16 amino acids long. CDR1 is SNHLY and CDR2 is FYNNEI in the germline V gene. Here the CDR3 DNA reads TGTGCCAGCAGTGAGAGTACTAGCGGGGCCCCCTACGAGCAGTACTTC. This gives the protein CASSESTSGAPYEQYF.

This clone has more than one count but fewer than ten. The chain uses TRBV5-4 and TRBJ1-6; 7 bases are a match to TRBD1. V shed 4 bases and J 9 bases; nucleotides not matched to a gene: 10. Germline V CDR1 and CDR2: SGHNT, YYREEE (reference sequence). CDR3 length equals 15 residues. The CDR3 region is CASSHTGVVGSPLHF. CDR3 bases: TGTGCCAGCAGCCATACAGGGGTTGTTGGTTCACCCCTCCACTTT.

This clone showed up many times. The rearrangement links TRBV19 to TRBJ2-3; 10 bases are a match to TRBD2. CDR1 and CDR2 (germline): LNHDA, SQIVND (reference sequence). The CDR3 extends over 13 amino acids. J lost 4 bases, V lost 9 bases, and 4 bases had no gene match. For the CDR3, the DNA is TGTGCCAGCAGAGCGGGAGGGGCAGATACGCAGTATTTT. Residues: CASRAGGADTQYF.

Only a few counts were recorded for this clone. The chain carries TRBV7-2 and TRBJ1-1; 7 bases match TRBD1. The CDR3 runs 14 residues. The V and J ends lost 1 base and 5 bases, in that order; junction bases with no gene match: 4. CDR1 is SGHTA, CDR2 FQGNSA, per germline. The CDR3 is CASSLETGMTEAFF. In DNA form, the CDR3 reads TGTGCCAGCAGCTTAGAGACAGGGATGACTGAAGCTTTCTTT.

The J gene is TRBJ2-2, the V gene TRBV9, with TRBD2 as a possible D gene (7 bases). V was trimmed by 5 bases and J by 4 bases, leaving 15 bases between them. Germline V gene lookup returns CDR1 SGDLS and CDR2 YYNGEE. This CDR3 spans 15 amino acids. Written as DNA, the CDR3 is TGTGCCAGCAGTCCCGGGGGGCGGGTCACCGGGGAGCTGTTTTTT. It is translated as CASSPGGRVTGELFF.

CDR3 region: CASSPRGGDTGELFF. As DNA, the CDR3 is TGTGCCAGCAGCCCGCGAGGGGGCGACACCGGGGAGCTGTTTTTT. The rearrangement links TRBV3-1 (or the pseudogene TRBV3-2) to TRBJ2-2, with TRBD1 identical over 7 bases. With V trimmed by 4 bases and J by 3 bases, 5 bases remained unmatched. CDR3 length equals 15 residues. Germline CDR1 reads LGHDT; CDR2 reads YNNKEL (reference sequence).

V gene TRBV12-3 or TRBV12-4 combines with J gene TRBJ1-1, with 8 bases aligning to TRBD1. The CDR3 is 12 amino acids. After removal of 6 bases from V and 11 bases from J, the junction contained 8 bases not matched to a gene. The CDR3 sequence: CASRRQGAMAFF. For the CDR3, the DNA is TGTGCCAGCAGGAGGCAGGGGGCAATGGCTTTCTTT.

The V call is TRBV5-4, the J call TRBJ2-7, with D possibly being TRBD2 (5 bases). The CDR3 loop spans 12 amino acids. Germline V CDR1 and CDR2: SGHNT, YYREEE (reference sequence). V dropped 0 bases and J dropped 8 bases, with 9 bases sitting between them. The CDR3 coding sequence is TGTGCCAGCAGCTTGGCCTGGGAGAAGCAGTACTTC. Residues: CASSLAWEKQYF.

This clone was seen once. This chain connects TRBV21-1 to TRBJ1-4; the table's D gene call, TRBD1, was not cross checked with the DNA. TRBV21-1 is given as a pseudogene. This CDR3 contains 15 residues. CDR3 residues: CASSTRQGAEEKLFF. As DNA, the CDR3 is TGTGCCAGCAGCACCCGACAGGGGGCGGAGGAAAAACTGTTTTTT.

In nucleotides, the CDR3 is TGCGCCAGCAGCTACAGGGGGCCGATCGCGGATACGCAGTATTTT. Residues: CASSYRGPIADTQYF. The V gene is TRBV5-1, the J gene TRBJ2-3, with 9 bases that match TRBD1. Germline V CDR1 and CDR2: SGHRS, YFSETQ. There are 15 residues in the CDR3. J gave up 6 bases and V 3 bases, and 8 bases lay outside the gene matches.

The chain's CDR3 is CASSSPPGGTDTQYF. The CDR3 DNA is TGTGCCAGTAGTTCTCCCCCGGGGGGCACAGATACGCAGTATTTT. This rearrangement joins TRBV19 to TRBJ2-3; a weak D match, TRBD2 (6 bases). The germline V and J ends were trimmed by 5 bases and 1 base, with 13 bases remaining between them. The length of the CDR3 is 15 residues. Germline assignment: CDR1 LNHDA and CDR2 SQIVND (reference sequence).

This chain links TRBV6-6 with TRBJ1-2; D remains unclear. The CDR3 is made up of 15 amino acids. The germline CDR1 and CDR2 sequences are MNHNY and SVGAGI (reference sequence). Trimming left V 2 bases short and J 5 bases short, with 15 bases between. The CDR3 DNA sequence: TGTGCCAGCAGTTACCTGCTGCGGGCTGGTTATGGCTACACCTTC. Translation gives CASSYLLRAGYGYTF.

The chain recombines TRBV5-1 with TRBJ1-1, with D tentatively TRBD1 (5 bases). Trimming stripped 0 bases from V and 2 bases from J, with 8 bases between. The CDR3 is 14 residues long. Germline V gene data show CDR1 as SGHRS and CDR2 as YFSETQ. In DNA form, the CDR3 reads TGCGCCAGCAGCTTGGGACAGACAAACACTGAAGCTTTCTTT. It is translated as CASSLGQTNTEAFF.

The J gene is TRBJ2-7, the V gene TRBV5-5; 15 nucleotides match TRBD2. Germline CDR1 and CDR2: SGHKS and YYEKEE (reference sequence). The trim removed 4 bases at V and 2 bases at J, leaving 4 bases unmatched. This CDR3 spans 16 amino acids. The CDR3 DNA follows: TGTGCCAGCAGCGGGGGACTAGCGGGGGGACCCTACGAGCAGTACTTC. Protein: CASSGGLAGGPYEQYF.

CDR3 residues: CASSPTGTGVNTIYF. In DNA form, the CDR3 reads TGTGCCAGCAGCCCAACAGGGACAGGGGTCAACACCATATATTTT. V and J are TRBV28 and TRBJ1-3; 10 nucleotides line up with TRBD1. This CDR3 region has 15 residues. V shed 6 bases, J shed 7 bases, and the junction held 9 bases outside the gene matches. CDR1 is MDHEN, CDR2 SYDVKM, per germline.

The rearrangement joins TRBV19 to TRBJ2-7; D may be TRBD1 (6 bases). CDR3 length: 16 amino acids. With 5 bases removed from V and 0 bases from J, the gap between germline ends came to 17 bases. Germline CDR1 and CDR2: LNHDA and SQIVND (reference sequence). CDR3 DNA: TGTGCCAGTAGTCCTATACAGGGCAAAAGCTCCTACGAGCAGTACTTC. It translates to CASSPIQGKSSYEQYF.

J is TRBJ1-2 and V is TRBV19; 7 bases are a match to TRBD1. V trimming: 6 bases; J trimming: 4 bases; junction bases outside the gene matches: 2. The CDR3 is 12 amino acids. The germline gives CDR1 LNHDA, CDR2 SQIVND (reference sequence). The CDR3 region has the DNA TGTGCCAGTAGGGGGACAGTCTATGGCTACACCTTC. Its protein product is CASRGTVYGYTF.